Presented here are 18 T cell receptor beta chains from one specimen sequenced in a study of cytomegalovirus exposure and HLA in healthy donors. 13 Jbeta primers and 60 Vbeta primers were used for the PCR. Produced via immunoSEQ multiplex PCR; TCRdb's table is partial and in-frame only. The data show some 50,000 clones, 72% seen once. Sequenced input: PBMCs. The origin of the receptors is a man aged 30-40 years in good health and CMV-seronegative.

In DNA form, the CDR3 reads TGTGCCTGGATCCTCAGTCAGGTTGAAGCTTTCTTT. It is translated as CAWILSQVEAFF. The V call is TRBV30, the J call TRBJ1-1, with D unclear. The V end lost 4 bases, the J end lost 7 bases, and 13 bases lay between the germline ends. The CDR3 runs 12 residues. Germline values: CDR1 GTSNPN, CDR2 SVGIG (reference sequence).

V and J are TRBV27 and TRBJ2-3; D is perhaps TRBD2 (5 bases). The V gene lost 4 bases and the J gene lost 1 base, with 6 bases spanning the gap. From germline, CDR1 is MNHEY and CDR2 SMNVEV (reference sequence). The CDR3 length is 13 residues. The CDR3 region is CASSWTRTDTQYF. The CDR3 DNA follows: TGTGCCAGCAGTTGGACTCGCACAGATACGCAGTATTTT.

The genes are TRBV29-1 and TRBJ2-5, with 9 bases aligning to TRBD1. CDR3 length equals 13 residues. Trimming took 6 bases from V and 5 from J; bases not matched to a gene: 7. Germline lookup yields CDR1 SQVTM and CDR2 ANQGSEA. The CDR3 here is CSVRTGGVETQYF. The CDR3 DNA reads as TGCAGCGTCAGAACAGGGGGCGTTGAGACCCAGTACTTC.

The J gene is TRBJ2-7, the V gene TRBV11-2, with D tentatively TRBD2 (6 bases). The germline CDR1 and CDR2 sequences are SGHAT and FQNNGV. The CDR3 is 15 residues long. The ends were cut back, 5 bases at V and 2 bases at J, with 16 bases in the middle. CDR3: CASSQTGDAAYEQYF. CDR3 nucleotides: TGTGCCAGCAGCCAAACGGGGGACGCCGCCTACGAGCAGTACTTC.

The chain carries TRBV5-5 and TRBJ1-1; the D gene is possibly TRBD1 (6 bases). The CDR3 contains 14 residues. Germline V gives CDR1 SGHKS, CDR2 YYEKEE (reference sequence). V was pared by 0 bases and J by 1 base, with 7 bases between. The CDR3 region is CASSLGTANTEAFF. The CDR3 nucleotides read TGTGCCAGCAGCTTGGGGACAGCGAACACTGAAGCTTTCTTT.

This clone occurred a few times. The rearrangement joins TRBV11-2 to TRBJ1-2, with a possible D match to TRBD1 (6 bases). The V gene's germline CDR1 is SGHAT and CDR2 FQNNGV. V was trimmed by 5 bases and J by 4 bases, leaving 17 bases between them. This CDR3 has 15 residues. CDR3 coding DNA: TGTGCCAGCAGCCCCAGGGACACCTTGTCCTATGGCTACACCTTC. As protein: CASSPRDTLSYGYTF.

The chain combines TRBV12-5 with TRBJ2-2; the D gene is possibly TRBD2 (5 bases). The CDR3 consists of 14 residues. Between the trimmed V and J ends, which lost 6 bases and 4 bases, there was a span of 12 bases. CDR1 is LGHNT, CDR2 FRNRAP, per germline. The CDR3 bases are TGTGCTAGTGGGTCCCCGGCGGGCACCGGGGAGCTGTTTTTT. It is translated as CASGSPAGTGELFF.

The table lists this clone with a count of one. The chain uses TRBV29-1 and TRBJ2-7; 7 bases match TRBD2. V lost 4 bases to trimming and J lost 2 bases; unmatched junction nucleotides: 8. The CDR3 is 14 residues long. Germline V gene sequence: CDR1 SQVTM, CDR2 ANQGSEA. The chain's CDR3 is CSVGTGGEAYEQYF. The DNA of the CDR3 is TGCAGCGTTGGAACGGGGGGAGAGGCCTACGAGCAGTACTTC.

This clone appeared a few times. The chain employs TRBV5-1 and TRBJ2-1; unclear D gene. The germline gives CDR1 SGHRS, CDR2 YFSETQ. V lost 1 base, J lost 5 bases, and 10 bases lay in between. The CDR3 runs to 14 residues. CDR3 coding DNA: TGCGCCAGCAGCTTGCCCAGGCATGACAATGAGCAGTTCTTC. The encoded protein is CASSLPRHDNEQFF.

The chain employs TRBV27 and TRBJ2-6; D may be TRBD1 (6 bases). The CDR3 runs to 17 residues. The V and J ends lost 6 bases and 0 bases respectively, with 15 bases between them. Germline CDR1 is MNHEY and CDR2 is SMNVEV (reference sequence). DNA of the CDR3: TGTGCCAGCAGCCTAATAAACAGGGTCTCTGGGGCCAACGTCCTGACTTTC. It encodes CASSLINRVSGANVLTF.

This clone was counted a few times. The J gene is TRBJ2-2, the V gene TRBV6-1; tentatively, D is TRBD2 (5 bases). V was clipped by 2 bases and J by 5 bases, with 12 bases between them. The CDR3 extends over 15 amino acids. The germline gives CDR1 MNHNS, CDR2 SASEGT. The chain's CDR3 is CASSESGRGTGELFF. CDR3 DNA: TGTGCCAGCAGTGAAAGTGGCCGAGGGACCGGGGAGCTGTTTTTT.

In its sample, this clone was seen a few times. The chain combines TRBV5-6 with TRBJ1-1, with 7 positions matching TRBD1. CDR1 and CDR2 from the germline V gene are SGHDT and YYEEEE. This CDR3 region has 16 residues. V was pared by 0 bases and J by 2 bases, with 7 bases of the junction left unmatched. CDR3 amino acids: CASSLEDRTPNTEAFF. The CDR3 coding sequence is TGTGCCAGCAGCTTGGAGGACAGGACCCCTAACACTGAAGCTTTCTTT.

The CDR3 region is CASRTDDRGNYGYTF. CDR3 nucleotide sequence: TGTGCCAGCAGAACAGACGACAGGGGTAACTATGGCTACACCTTC. This chain joins TRBV6-5 and TRBJ1-2; 8 nucleotides align to TRBD1. This CDR3 is built from 15 residues. With V trimmed by 6 bases and J by 1 base, 7 bases remained unmatched. Germline V lookup: CDR1 MNHEY, CDR2 SVGAGI.

About this clone: A junction end diverges from the germline sequence, so it may reflect a read error. Other DNA sequences in the sample encode the same CDR3. The V gene is TRBV29-1, the J gene TRBJ2-1, with D tentatively TRBD1 (6 bases). Germline V CDR1 and CDR2: SQVTM, ANQGSEA. The CDR3 contains 12 residues. CDR3 amino acids: CSVDLSGVEQFF. In DNA form, the CDR3 reads TGCAGTGTTGATTTGTCAGGGGTCGAGCAGTTCTTC.

This clone was counted between two and nine times. The chain has TRBV30 and TRBJ2-1, with a tentative D call TRBD1 (6 bases). Germline lookup yields CDR1 GTSNPN and CDR2 SVGIG (reference sequence). The V end was cut by 1 base, the J end by 3 bases, with 10 bases between. The CDR3 contains 14 residues. CDR3 sequence: CAWSALTGYNEQFF. In DNA, the CDR3 is TGTGCCTGGAGTGCTTTGACAGGCTACAATGAGCAGTTCTTC.

CDR3 sequence: CASSEGGTTRAYNEQFF. The DNA for the CDR3 is TGTGCCAGCAGTGAGGGGGGGACGACTAGGGCCTACAATGAGCAGTTCTTC. The rearrangement uses TRBV6-1 and TRBJ2-1; 7 bases are shared with TRBD2. V shed 3 bases, J shed 2 bases, and the junction held 10 bases outside the gene matches. Germline lookup yields CDR1 MNHNS and CDR2 SASEGT. This CDR3 region has 17 residues.

The chain links TRBV11-2 to TRBJ2-2; TRBD2 matches 8 bases. The CDR3 has 16 residues. With V trimmed by 2 bases and J by 1 base, 3 bases remained unmatched. In germline, CDR1 is SGHAT, CDR2 FQNNGV. CDR3 protein: CASSLWAGGNTGELFF. The CDR3 DNA reads as TGTGCCAGCAGCTTATGGGCGGGAGGGAACACCGGGGAGCTGTTTTTT.

The chain is built from TRBV5-1 and TRBJ2-5; D gene unclear. CDR1 is SGHRS, CDR2 YFSETQ, per germline. V shed 2 bases and J shed 5 bases, with 10 bases lying between them. The CDR3 runs to 13 residues. The CDR3 protein is CASSLSVRETQYF. The DNA for the CDR3 is TGCGCCAGCAGCTTATCTGTACGGGAGACCCAGTACTTC.